Presented here are 28 T cell receptor beta chains from one specimen sequenced in a study of shared clonotypes between healthy human individuals. The repertoire was sequenced with immunoSEQ multiplex PCR; TCRdb's copy has only in-frame clones and lacks some. The sample records approximately 2,300,000 clones, 85% to 95% being singletons. Sequencing was performed on naive CD4+ T cells from PBMCs. Documented subset: CD45RA+ positively selected. The source of these receptors is a man between 18 and 35 years old in good health. Some clones in this sample may be carry-over from other donors' samples.

The rearrangement uses TRBV5-4 and TRBJ1-6, with TRBD1 identical over 10 bases. The germline CDR1 and CDR2 sequences are SGHNT and YYREEE (reference sequence). This CDR3 is 18 amino acids long. Trimming removed 0 bases from V and 7 bases from J; junction bases left unmatched: 10. CDR3 residues: CASSLGGSTGGLNSPLHF. CDR3 DNA sequence: TGTGCCAGCAGCTTGGGAGGGTCGACAGGGGGCTTGAATTCACCCCTCCACTTT.

This clone was seen once. The chain recombines TRBV25-1 with TRBJ1-1; the D gene is possibly TRBD1 (6 bases). The CDR3 sequence is 17 residues long. The V end lost 1 base, the J end lost 0 bases, and 15 bases lay between the germline ends. Germline V gene lookup returns CDR1 MGHDK and CDR2 SYGVNS. CDR3: CASSESLGGTLNTEAFF. The CDR3 DNA reads as TGTGCCAGCAGTGAATCGCTGGGGGGCACACTGAACACTGAAGCTTTCTTT.

The J gene is TRBJ2-7, the V gene TRBV6-5; D might be TRBD1 (6 bases). CDR1 MNHEY and CDR2 SVGAGI come from the germline V gene. The CDR3 loop spans 12 amino acids. The germline V and J ends were trimmed by 6 bases and 7 bases, with 13 bases remaining between them. The CDR3: CASRSTGREQYF. The CDR3 DNA reads TGTGCCAGCAGGAGTACAGGGCGAGAGCAGTACTTC.

The sample holds a few counts of this clone. The chain joins TRBV5-1 to TRBJ1-5; 7 nucleotides match TRBD1. The CDR3 is 15 amino acids. Per germline, CDR1 SGHRS and CDR2 YFSETQ. The V and J ends lost 0 bases and 2 bases, in that order; junction bases with no gene match: 2. Here the CDR3 reads CASSLDRGGNQPQHF. For the CDR3, the DNA is TGCGCCAGCAGCTTGGACAGGGGTGGCAATCAGCCCCAGCATTTT.

The chain employs TRBV28 and TRBJ1-4; 7 positions match TRBD1. V was pared by 7 bases and J by 8 bases, with 7 bases of the junction left unmatched. CDR1 is MDHEN, CDR2 SYDVKM, per germline. The CDR3 sequence is 13 residues long. Here the CDR3 DNA reads TGTGCCAGCACCTCGGGACAGCAAGAAAAACTGTTTTTT. This sequence encodes CASTSGQQEKLFF.

The gene calls are TRBV28 and TRBJ1-2; D not resolved. Trimming removed 5 bases at V and 4 bases at J, with 11 bases between. CDR3 length: 13 amino acids. CDR1 is MDHEN and CDR2 is SYDVKM in the germline V gene. The CDR3 is CASSDPRLYGYTF. The CDR3 DNA reads TGTGCCAGCAGTGACCCCCGGCTCTATGGCTACACCTTC.

This chain joins TRBV11-2 and TRBJ1-1; D is unresolved. CDR3 length: 14 residues. Germline V CDR1 and CDR2: SGHAT, FQNNGV. Trimming removed 0 bases at V and 5 bases at J, with 10 bases between. CDR3 coding DNA: TGTGCCAGCAGCTTAGATCGGGCAGGTACTGAAGCTTTCTTT. Its protein is CASSLDRAGTEAFF.

The chain carries TRBV2 and TRBJ2-7; D is unclear. The CDR3 covers 12 residues. Trimming cost V 4 bases and J 7 bases, with 11 bases left between them. Germline assignment: CDR1 SNHLY and CDR2 FYNNEI. Written as DNA, the CDR3 is TGTGCCAGCAGTGTTTACCGTGGAGAGCAGTACTTC. Its protein is CASSVYRGEQYF.

The J gene is TRBJ1-1, the V gene TRBV7-8, with 7 bases fitting TRBD1. CDR3 length equals 13 residues. CDR1 and CDR2 (germline): SGHVS, FQNEAQ. V gave up 7 bases and J gave up 7 bases; unmatched junction bases: 9. The CDR3 coding sequence is TGTGCCAGCAAGGGGGCAAATAAAGGTGAAGCTTTCTTT. Protein: CASKGANKGEAFF.

V gene TRBV27 combines with J gene TRBJ1-4; the D gene is possibly TRBD1 (5 bases). The V end was cut by 4 bases, the J end by 8 bases, with 11 bases between. From germline, CDR1 is MNHEY and CDR2 SMNVEV (reference sequence). CDR3 size: 13 residues. CDR3 protein: CASSSRQLEKLFF. The CDR3 nucleotides are TGTGCCAGCAGTTCCAGACAGTTGGAAAAACTGTTTTTT.

This chain links TRBV7-9 with TRBJ2-7; D may correspond to TRBD1 or TRBD2 (5 bases each). The CDR3 totals 16 residues. The germline V and J ends were trimmed by 0 bases and 0 bases, with 12 bases remaining between them. Germline V gene sequence: CDR1 SEHNR, CDR2 FQNEAQ (reference sequence). Here the CDR3 DNA reads TGTGCCAGCAGCTTAGCTCTTGGGACCAGCTCCTACGAGCAGTACTTC. Its translation is CASSLALGTSSYEQYF.

The chain links TRBV7-2 to TRBJ1-2; TRBD1 agrees at 8 bases. The ends lost 5 bases at V and 4 bases at J; junction bases unmatched: 9. The CDR3 totals 15 residues. Looked up from germline, CDR1 is SGHTA and CDR2 is FQGNSA. CDR3 sequence: CASSTGQGLIYGYTF. CDR3 DNA sequence: TGTGCCAGCAGCACCGGACAGGGCCTTATCTATGGCTACACCTTC.

The gene calls are TRBV11-2 and TRBJ2-7; tentatively, D is TRBD1 (6 bases). There are 16 residues in the CDR3. CDR1 is SGHAT and CDR2 is FQNNGV in the germline V gene. Trimming took off 2 bases at V and 6 bases at J, with 20 bases between the two ends. Here the CDR3 DNA reads TGTGCCAGCAGCTTAAGAGCCTACAGGGAATTCCCCGAGCAGTACTTC. Protein sequence: CASSLRAYREFPEQYF.

The chain links TRBV19 to TRBJ2-4; TRBD1 aligns across 7 bases. Looked up from germline, CDR1 is LNHDA and CDR2 is SQIVND (reference sequence). The CDR3 runs 14 residues. V lost 7 bases, J lost 1 base, and 4 bases stayed unmatched. The CDR3 loop reads CASKTQGAKNIQYF. The CDR3 DNA follows: TGTGCCAGTAAGACACAGGGGGCCAAAAACATTCAGTACTTC. Based on the CDR3 plus reference TRBV19 and TRBJ2-4, the full variable domain is DGGITQSPKYLFRKEGQNVTLSCEQNLNHDAMYWYRQDPGQGLRLIYYSQIVNDFQKGDIAEGYSVSREKKESFPLTVTSAQKNPTAFYLCASKTQGAKNIQYFGAGTRLSVL.

The chain employs TRBV29-1 and TRBJ2-1, with TRBD2 matching 11 bases. The length of the CDR3 is 13 residues. V was clipped by 3 bases and J by 9 bases; unmatched bases: 4. Per the germline V gene, CDR1 is SQVTM and CDR2 is ANQGSEA. The chain's CDR3 is CSVESSGRVEQFF. CDR3 bases: TGCAGCGTTGAGAGTAGCGGGAGGGTTGAGCAGTTCTTC.

The chain recombines TRBV12-5 with TRBJ2-1; D unresolved. Trimming shortened V by 6 bases and J by 0 bases, and 12 bases separated the two germline ends. Germline V lookup: CDR1 LGHNT, CDR2 FRNRAP. This CDR3 contains 15 residues. In DNA, the CDR3 is TGTGCTAGTGGCCCTGGCCCAAGCTCCTACAATGAGCAGTTCTTC. Its protein is CASGPGPSSYNEQFF. The full variable domain, in which reference TRBV12-5 and TRBJ2-1 provide the parts outside the CDR3, is DARVTQTPRHKVTEMGQEVTMRCQPILGHNTVFWYRQTMMQGLELLAYFRNRAPLDDSGMPKDRFSAEMPDATLATLKIQPSEPRDSAVYFCASGPGPSSYNEQFFGPGTRLTVL.

This chain connects TRBV18 to TRBJ1-5, with D unresolved. The germline CDR1 and CDR2 sequences are KGHSH and LQKENI. The CDR3 is 12 residues long. The germline V and J ends were trimmed by 3 bases and 5 bases, with 5 bases remaining between them. CDR3 loop: CASSPADQPQHF. CDR3 DNA: TGTGCCAGCTCACCGGCCGATCAGCCCCAGCATTTT.

The V and J genes are TRBV28 and TRBJ2-1, with 8 bases that match TRBD1. This CDR3 contains 13 residues. From germline, CDR1 is MDHEN and CDR2 SYDVKM. V lost 8 bases and J lost 1; bases outside the gene matches: 1. CDR3: CASGQGSYNEQFF. The CDR3, as DNA: TGTGCCAGCGGACAGGGATCCTACAATGAGCAGTTCTTC.

This chain links TRBV9 with TRBJ2-1; either TRBD1 or TRBD2 may supply D (6 bases each). V was cut by 4 bases and J by 3 bases, with 14 bases left in between. The CDR3 length is 15 residues. The germline V gene encodes CDR1 SGDLS and CDR2 YYNGEE. CDR3 sequence: CASSTRGALYNEQFF. CDR3 nucleotide sequence: TGTGCCAGCAGCACTAGGGGGGCCCTCTACAATGAGCAGTTCTTC.

V gene TRBV7-2 combines with J gene TRBJ1-5; the D gene is possibly TRBD1 (6 bases). The CDR3 sequence is 15 residues long. The germline V and J ends were trimmed by 1 base and 7 bases, with 14 bases remaining between them. The germline V gene encodes CDR1 SGHTA and CDR2 FQGNSA. The chain's CDR3 is CASSLVQGSGQPQHF. CDR3 nucleotides: TGTGCCAGCAGCTTAGTACAGGGTTCGGGACAGCCCCAGCATTTT.

The rearrangement uses TRBV7-3 and TRBJ2-1, with D tentatively TRBD2 (5 bases). The CDR3 sequence is 15 residues long. CDR1 is SGHTA and CDR2 is FQGTGA in the germline V gene. V was clipped by 5 bases and J by 3 bases, with 14 bases between them. As DNA, the CDR3 is TGTGCCAGCAGCCTCGTGGGAGTGGGCTACAATGAGCAGTTCTTC. It codes for CASSLVGVGYNEQFF.

The V call is TRBV5-3, the J call TRBJ1-2; D call uncertain. TRBV5-3 is given ORF status, its function remaining uncertain. With 4 bases removed from V and 2 bases from J, the gap between germline ends came to 9 bases. This CDR3 region has 13 residues. CDR3 residues: CARSPYVNYGYTF. The CDR3 coding sequence is TGTGCCAGAAGCCCATATGTGAACTATGGCTACACCTTC.

This clone was observed a handful of times. The V call is TRBV6-1, the J call TRBJ1-1; TRBD1 is a possible D gene (5 bases). Between the trimmed V and J ends, which lost 7 bases and 5 bases, there was a span of 20 bases. Germline-derived CDR1 and CDR2 are MNHNS and SASEGT. The CDR3 consists of 15 residues. The CDR3 DNA reads TGTGCCAGCATCATCGGGGGGTTCGCGGGAACTGAAGCTTTCTTT. Its translation is CASIIGGFAGTEAFF.

This chain uses TRBV30 with TRBJ2-5; 8 nucleotides match TRBD1. V was clipped by 4 bases and J by 1 base; unmatched bases: 2. This CDR3 has 13 amino acids. The V gene's germline CDR1 is GTSNPN and CDR2 SVGIG (reference sequence). The CDR3 nucleotides read TGTGCCTGGATTACAGGGGGCCAAGAGACCCAGTACTTC. Protein: CAWITGGQETQYF.

The genes are TRBV2 and TRBJ1-1; 11 nucleotides match TRBD1. Germline V gene data show CDR1 as SNHLY and CDR2 as FYNNEI. This CDR3 is 12 amino acids long. V was pared by 10 bases and J by 6 bases, with 4 bases of the junction left unmatched. In DNA, the CDR3 is TGTGCCACCGCGGGACAGGGGGCTGAAGCTTTCTTT. It codes for CATAGQGAEAFF. Full variable domain (remainder filled in from reference TRBV2 and TRBJ1-1): EPEVTQTPSHQVTQMGQEVILRCVPISNHLYFYWYRQILGQKVEFLVSFYNNEISEKSEIFDDQFSVERPDGSNFTLKIRSTKLEDSAMYFCATAGQGAEAFFGQGTRLTVV.

The V call is TRBV28, the J call TRBJ1-1, with a possible D match to TRBD1 (6 bases). This CDR3 comprises 16 residues. CDR1 and CDR2 (germline): MDHEN, SYDVKM. Trimming shortened V by 2 bases and J by 3 bases, and 16 bases separated the two germline ends. The CDR3 region has the DNA TGTGCCAGCAGTTTAGGGCAGGGGTCAGGGGACACTGAAGCTTTCTTT. Translating it yields CASSLGQGSGDTEAFF.

This clone has just one count. The chain employs TRBV5-1 and TRBJ2-5, with a weak D call TRBD1 (5 bases). The CDR3 consists of 15 residues. Germline-derived CDR1 and CDR2 are SGHRS and YFSETQ. V was cut by 2 bases and J by 5 bases, with 16 bases left in between. The CDR3 is CASSFSGWPAETQYF. The DNA of the CDR3 is TGCGCCAGCAGCTTCTCAGGGTGGCCGGCGGAGACCCAGTACTTC.

DNA of the CDR3: TGTGCCAGCAGTTTCCCGAGCAGGGCGGGCAATCAGCCCCAGCATTTT. Its protein is CASSFPSRAGNQPQHF. The chain recombines TRBV28 with TRBJ1-5; TRBD1 is a possible D gene (5 bases). This CDR3 is 16 amino acids long. V dropped 3 bases and J dropped 2 bases, with 14 bases sitting between them. Germline V gives CDR1 MDHEN, CDR2 SYDVKM.